Listed below are T cell receptor beta chains from one sample, sequenced in a study of early T cells in non-severe SARS-CoV-2 infection. TCRdb re-analysed the 5' RACE reads in MiXCR, keeping a single row per CDR3 protein. This table holds under 70,000 distinct CDR3 sequences, roughly 5.7% found once. The sequencing used whole blood, collected at baseline. The receptors derive from an adult who was a healthcare worker with PCR-confirmed SARS-CoV-2 infection or an uninfected control (not recorded which). The CDR3 runs from the conserved cysteine through the conserved F or W. D genes are given only for firm matches. Clone size is not always given. Where it is, it says once, few, many or a class for expanded clones.

size	V	J	D	CDR3	DNA
many	TRBV7-9	TRBJ2-5	TRBD2	CASSLVAGAGETQYF	TGTGCCAGCAGCTTAGTCGCGGGAGCTGGGGAGACCCAGTACTTC
NA	TRBV20-1	TRBJ2-7	TRBD2	CSARLAGGHEQYF	TGCAGTGCTAGACTGGCGGGAGGCCACGAGCAGTACTTC
many	TRBV11-1	TRBJ1-1	NA	CASSLHQQLTEAFF	TGTGCCAGCAGCTTACACCAGCAGCTGACTGAAGCTTTCTTT
many	TRBV28	TRBJ1-2	NA	CASSIRGRDGYTF	TGTGCCAGCAGTATAAGGGGTCGAGATGGCTACACCTTC
NA	TRBV29-1	TRBJ2-5	TRBD2	CSVELSGSRQETQYF	TGCAGCGTTGAGCTCAGCGGGAGTAGGCAAGAGACCCAGTACTTC
few	TRBV6-1	TRBJ2-7	NA	CASGVRPTYEQYF	TGTGCCAGCGGGGTACGCCCTACCTACGAGCAGTACTTC
many	TRBV18	TRBJ1-1	NA	CASSPPGLNTEAFF	TGTGCCAGCTCACCACCAGGGCTGAACACTGAAGCTTTCTTT
few	TRBV7-2	TRBJ2-6	TRBD2	CASSPRLAGSSGANVLTF	TGTGCCAGCAGCCCCCGACTAGCGGGTAGCTCTGGGGCCAACGTCCTGACTTTC
many	TRBV27	TRBJ1-6	NA	CASTPDGSYNSPLHF	TGTGCCAGCACCCCGGACGGATCCTATAATTCACCCCTCCACTTT
many	TRBV7-2	TRBJ2-1	TRBD2	CASSLGGAGGSSYNEQFF	TGTGCCAGCAGCTTAGGAGGAGCGGGAGGGAGCTCCTACAATGAGCAGTTCTTC
many	TRBV5-1	TRBJ2-1	TRBD2	CASSFLAGGPTDYNEQFF	TGCGCCAGCAGCTTCCTAGCGGGAGGCCCGACTGACTACAATGAGCAGTTCTTC
many	TRBV20-1	TRBJ2-7	TRBD2	CSAKTSGYEQYF	TGCAGTGCGAAGACTAGCGGCTACGAGCAGTACTTC
few	TRBV29-1	TRBJ2-7	NA	CSVTGPYLYEQYF	TGCAGCGTGACGGGGCCCTATCTTTACGAGCAGTACTTC
NA	TRBV6-6	TRBJ2-7	NA	CATGTGMRNEQYF	TGTGCCACAGGGACCGGCATGCGGAACGAGCAGTACTTC
many	TRBV2	TRBJ2-7	NA	CASSEAMARPGGAYEQYF	TGTGCCAGCAGTGAAGCCATGGCTCGGCCTGGCGGGGCCTACGAGCAGTACTTC
many	TRBV20-1	TRBJ2-7	NA	CSASWGTYGGSYEQYF	TGCAGTGCTAGTTGGGGTACCTACGGAGGATCCTACGAGCAGTACTTC
few	TRBV28	TRBJ1-6	NA	CASSPRFENSPLHF	TGTGCCAGCAGCCCGCGTTTTGAGAATTCACCCCTCCACTTT
NA	TRBV7-6	TRBJ1-3	NA	CASSLGPSSSGNTIYF	TGTGCCAGCAGCTTGGGGCCTTCCAGCTCTGGAAACACCATATATTTT
many	TRBV30	TRBJ2-1	TRBD2	CAWSLPGTNYNEQFF	TGTGCCTGGAGTTTACCCGGGACTAACTACAATGAGCAGTTCTTC